These 23 T cell receptor beta chains were all obtained from the same sample, sequenced in a study of T-cell memory formation after mild COVID-19. TCRdb fed the 5' RACE reads into MiXCR, producing one record per CDR3 protein. This repertoire shows 380,000 or so distinct CDR3 sequences, around 15% found once; its top ten account for about 20%. The sample consisted of PBMCs or a T cell subset sorted from them (not recorded which). The receptors originated from a man in his late teens or twenties who had mild COVID-19 (a few samples of this study predate the infection). Cell type and time point are not known.

There are a few counts of this clonotype. This sequence joins TRBV7-9 and TRBJ2-2, with D possibly TRBD1 on 5 matching bases. CDR3 length equals 14 residues. Germline V gene sequence: CDR1 SEHNR, CDR2 FQNEAQ (reference sequence). Trimming shortened V by 5 bases and J by 3 bases, and 10 bases separated the two germline ends. CDR3 coding DNA: TGTGCCAGCAGCCAAACAGGTTACACCGGGGAGCTGTTTTTT. This sequence encodes CASSQTGYTGELFF.

This clonotype occurred many times. This rearrangement joins TRBV12-3 or TRBV12-4 to TRBJ2-7; D possibly matches TRBD1 or TRBD2 (5 bases each). Between the trimmed V and J ends, which lost 0 bases and 5 bases, there was a span of 14 bases. The CDR3 has 15 amino acids. CDR3 amino acids: CASSLARDGPNEQYF. The CDR3 DNA is TGTGCCAGCAGTTTAGCCCGGGACGGGCCAAACGAGCAGTACTTC.

J is TRBJ1-2 and V is TRBV19, with 8 bases fitting TRBD1. The V segment lost 7 bases and the J segment 3 bases; nucleotides outside the gene matches: 7. Germline CDR1 reads LNHDA; CDR2 reads SQIVND (reference sequence). There are 14 residues in the CDR3. CDR3 residues: CASITSGQDYGYTF. The CDR3 bases are TGTGCCAGTATTACGTCGGGACAGGACTATGGCTACACCTTC.

This clonotype showed up many times. This sequence joins TRBV5-1 and TRBJ2-1; 9 bases agree with TRBD2. Germline CDR1 SGHRS, CDR2 YFSETQ. This CDR3 has 18 amino acids. Trimming cost V 4 bases and J 0 bases; bases outside gene matches: 11. Here the CDR3 DNA reads TGCGCCAGCAGCCCGACGATGATAGCGGGGGCCTCCTACAATGAGCAGTTCTTC. The encoded protein is CASSPTMIAGASYNEQFF.

This clonotype was counted at least ten times. The chain employs TRBV7-2 and TRBJ2-1, with 8 bases aligning to TRBD2. CDR1 is SGHTA, CDR2 FQGNSA, per germline. V was pared by 5 bases and J by 5 bases, with 5 bases of the junction left unmatched. CDR3 length: 14 residues. CDR3 protein: CASSGGGRDNEQFF. The CDR3 nucleotides read TGTGCCAGCAGCGGCGGGGGGAGAGACAATGAGCAGTTCTTC.

CDR3 nucleotide sequence: TGTGCCAGCAGCCAACAGAGACAAGAGACCCAGTACTTC. Residues: CASSQQRQETQYF. The V gene is TRBV7-2, the J gene TRBJ2-5, with D hard to call. CDR1 is SGHTA and CDR2 is FQGNSA in the germline V gene. Trimming removed 5 bases at V and 2 bases at J, with 9 bases between. The CDR3 totals 13 residues. Based on the CDR3 plus reference TRBV7-2 and TRBJ2-5, the full variable domain is GAGVSQSPSNKVTEKGKDVELRCDPISGHTALYWYRQSLGQGLEFLIYFQGNSAPDKSGLPSDRFSAERTGGSVSTLTIQRTQQEDSAVYLCASSQQRQETQYFGPGTRLLVL.

This clonotype has at least ten counts. The CDR3 region is CSVDTGSGGEQYF. The CDR3 DNA follows: TGCAGCGTTGATACTGGCTCCGGAGGCGAGCAGTACTTC. The V gene is TRBV29-1, the J gene TRBJ2-7, with a weak D call TRBD2 (5 bases). The germline V gene encodes CDR1 SQVTM and CDR2 ANQGSEA. Trimming shortened V by 3 bases and J by 6 bases, and 15 bases separated the two germline ends. The CDR3 covers 13 residues.

This clonotype occurred a few times. This chain links TRBV7-9 with TRBJ2-5; D is unresolved. The CDR3 has 11 amino acids. Trimming pared 5 bases from V and 11 bases from J, leaving 12 bases between. Per the germline V gene, CDR1 is SEHNR and CDR2 is FQNEAQ (reference sequence). CDR3 amino acids: CASSLDQAQYF. For the CDR3, the DNA is TGTGCCAGCAGCCTCGACCAGGCGCAGTACTTC.

This clonotype has at least ten counts. The chain combines TRBV6-5 with TRBJ1-2; D is ambiguous. There are 15 residues in the CDR3. V lost 0 bases and J lost 4, with 12 bases in between. Looked up from germline, CDR1 is MNHEY and CDR2 is SVGAGI. For the CDR3, the DNA is TGTGCCAGCAGTTACTCGTTGTCGGGCAGCTATGGCTACACCTTC. Translation gives CASSYSLSGSYGYTF.

This clonotype has more than one count but fewer than ten. This chain connects TRBV24-1 to TRBJ2-1; the D is unclear. Germline CDR1 KGHDR, CDR2 SFDVKD. The CDR3 runs 17 residues. V shed 3 bases and J shed 6 bases, with 20 bases lying between them. CDR3 in amino acids: CATSDPGRGVSRNEQFF. The CDR3, as DNA: TGTGCCACCAGTGATCCTGGTCGTGGAGTCTCCCGCAATGAGCAGTTCTTC.

Only a few counts were recorded for this clonotype. V and J are TRBV5-1 and TRBJ2-5; possibly TRBD2 for D (7 bases). Germline CDR1 reads SGHRS; CDR2 reads YFSETQ. Trimming took 4 bases from V and 2 from J, leaving 18 bases between them. CDR3 length: 16 amino acids. CDR3 residues: CASSPMGGGPQETQYF. Written as DNA, the CDR3 is TGCGCCAGCAGCCCCATGGGGGGGGGCCCGCAAGAGACCCAGTACTTC.

This chain joins TRBV12-5 and TRBJ1-4; D call uncertain. Trimming took 6 bases from V and 6 from J, leaving 11 bases between them. This CDR3 has 13 residues. Germline CDR1 reads LGHNT; CDR2 reads FRNRAP. CDR3 loop: CASGRSGDEKLFF. The CDR3 nucleotides are TGTGCTAGTGGGAGGAGCGGAGATGAAAAACTGTTTTTT.

This clonotype was recorded at least ten times. The rearrangement uses TRBV5-1 and TRBJ2-3; D is unclear. Germline CDR1 SGHRS, CDR2 YFSETQ. The ends were cut back, 2 bases at V and 5 bases at J, with 9 bases in the middle. The CDR3 covers 13 residues. The CDR3, as DNA: TGCGCCAGCAGCTTATGGGCCTTAGATACGCAGTATTTT. It translates to CASSLWALDTQYF. The entire variable domain, with the rest obtained from reference TRBV5-1 and TRBJ2-3, is as follows: KAGVTQTPRYLIKTRGQQVTLSCSPISGHRSVSWYQQTPGQGLQFLFEYFSETQRNKGNFPGRFSGRQFSNSRSEMNVSTLELGDSALYLCASSLWALDTQYFGPGTRLTVL.

This rearrangement joins TRBV12-3 or TRBV12-4 to TRBJ1-5, with D perhaps matching TRBD1 (5 bases). Between the trimmed V and J ends, which lost 7 bases and 2 bases, there was a span of 12 bases. The CDR3 loop spans 14 amino acids. The CDR3 DNA sequence: TGTGCCAGCAACCCGGGGGGGGGCAATCAGCCCCAGCATTTT. Translated: CASNPGGGNQPQHF.

A few counts support this clonotype. The rearrangement uses TRBV10-2 and TRBJ1-2; the D is unclear. Per the germline V gene, CDR1 is WSHSY and CDR2 is SAAADI. CDR3 length: 13 residues. Trimming took off 2 bases at V and 5 bases at J, with 9 bases between the two ends. The chain's CDR3 is CASSEPTIYGYTF. The CDR3 nucleotides read TGCGCCAGCAGTGAGCCAACTATATATGGCTACACCTTC.

The chain employs TRBV18 and TRBJ2-3, with no clear D. Germline loops: CDR1 KGHSH, CDR2 LQKENI. This CDR3 has 13 residues. V dropped 5 bases and J dropped 6 bases, with 12 bases sitting between them. CDR3 nucleotide sequence: TGTGCCAGCTCAGCGGTGGAGTGGGATACGCAGTATTTT. Translation gives CASSAVEWDTQYF.

The chain links TRBV6-2 or TRBV6-3 to TRBJ2-5; D is undetermined. This CDR3 is 14 amino acids long. Germline lookup yields CDR1 MNHEY and CDR2 SVGEGT. V gave up 6 bases and J gave up 2 bases, with 13 bases separating them. The CDR3 here is CASSPRNSQETQYF. The CDR3 DNA reads as TGTGCCAGCAGCCCGCGGAATTCACAAGAGACCCAGTACTTC.

This clonotype was recorded at least ten times. V usage is TRBV10-2 and J usage is TRBJ2-7, with a tentative D call TRBD2 (6 bases). The CDR3 spans 12 residues. V lost 5 bases and J 6 bases, leaving 11 bases between the germline ends. Germline lookup yields CDR1 WSHSY and CDR2 SAAADI. The chain's CDR3 is CASSRGWVEQYV. Written as DNA, the CDR3 is TGCGCCAGCAGTCGGGGGTGGGTCGAGCAGTACGTC.

This clonotype was counted only a few times. The V call is TRBV7-2, the J call TRBJ2-3; 8 positions agree with TRBD2. The CDR3 runs 17 residues. CDR1 SGHTA and CDR2 FQGNSA come from the germline V gene. With 0 bases clipped from V and 2 bases from J, the junction kept 7 bases outside the gene matches. CDR3 in DNA: TGTGCCAGCAGCTTAGCGCTTGGCGGGGGGATCACAGATACGCAGTATTTT. It specifies CASSLALGGGITDTQYF.

The V gene is TRBV6-1, the J gene TRBJ1-1, with D unclear. The CDR3 runs to 16 residues. V was cut by 5 bases and J by 6 bases, with 22 bases left in between. Germline V CDR1 and CDR2: MNHNS, SASEGT. CDR3 sequence: CASSRGSQIYLAEAFF. CDR3 sequence (DNA): TGTGCCAGCAGTCGAGGAAGTCAAATATATCTGGCTGAAGCTTTCTTT.

This clonotype was detected many times. The chain has TRBV7-2 and TRBJ2-3; a possible D gene is TRBD1 (6 bases). The ends were cut back, 5 bases at V and 5 bases at J, with 14 bases in the middle. The CDR3 runs to 14 residues. Germline assignment: CDR1 SGHTA and CDR2 FQGNSA. This CDR3 is CASSVPGERDTQYF. Here the CDR3 DNA reads TGTGCCAGCAGCGTACCAGGGGAACGAGATACGCAGTATTTT.

This clonotype was detected a few times. V gene TRBV9 combines with J gene TRBJ2-2; D gene uncertain. The CDR3 has 14 amino acids. CDR1 and CDR2 from the germline V gene are SGDLS and YYNGEE. V was clipped by 6 bases and J by 4 bases, with 13 bases between them. The CDR3 nucleotides are TGTGCCAGCACCCTCAGCGTCGGCACCGGGGAGCTGTTTTTT. The encoded protein is CASTLSVGTGELFF.

This chain connects TRBV4-1 to TRBJ2-2; D unclear. Germline values: CDR1 MGHRA, CDR2 YSYEKL. Trimming shortened V by 4 bases and J by 0 bases, and 12 bases separated the two germline ends. This CDR3 has 16 residues. The CDR3 is CASSLRALPNTGELFF. As DNA, the CDR3 is TGCGCCAGCAGCCTTCGAGCCCTCCCGAACACCGGGGAGCTGTTTTTT.